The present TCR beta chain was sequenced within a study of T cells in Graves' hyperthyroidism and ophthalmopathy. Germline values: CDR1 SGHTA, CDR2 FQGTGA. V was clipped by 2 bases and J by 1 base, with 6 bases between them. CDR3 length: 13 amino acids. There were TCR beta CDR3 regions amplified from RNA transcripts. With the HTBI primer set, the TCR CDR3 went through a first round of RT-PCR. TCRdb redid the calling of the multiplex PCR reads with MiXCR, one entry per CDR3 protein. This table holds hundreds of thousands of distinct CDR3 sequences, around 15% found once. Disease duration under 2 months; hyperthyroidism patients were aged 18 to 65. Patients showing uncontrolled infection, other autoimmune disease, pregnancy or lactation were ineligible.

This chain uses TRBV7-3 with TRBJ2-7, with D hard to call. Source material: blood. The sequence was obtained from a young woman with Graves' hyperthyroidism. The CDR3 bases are TGTGCCAGCAGCTTACGTGTATCCTACGAGCAGTACTTC. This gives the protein CASSLRVSYEQYF.